This is a list of T cell receptor beta chains from one sample in a study of shared clonotypes between healthy human individuals. Profiled with immunoSEQ multiplex PCR; TCRdb holds only in-frame clones, not every one. Counted here are about 2.1 million clones, just over 90% occurring once; the ten biggest clones make up about 1.6%. The source material was naive CD8+ T cells from PBMCs. Receptor source: a man aged 18 to 29 in good health. Some clones in this sample may be carry-over from other donors' samples. The CDR3 runs from the conserved cysteine through the conserved F or W. The order of the fields is V gene, CDR3 protein.

TRBV5-6,CASSLGRRHGYTF
TRBV4-2,CASSQTLGSATDTQYF
TRBV9,CASSASGKVDIQYF
TRBV28,CASRDRAGGETQYF
TRBV5-6,CASSPGLGIQYF
TRBV2,CASRGPSGKNTGELFF
TRBV27,CASSFRGTGELFF
TRBV4-2,CASSQDEFRPRQTPQDTQYF
TRBV6-5,CASRVRDGEYQPQHF
TRBV27,CASSLVGGFPDTQYF
TRBV10-3,CAIRTGGPGYEQFF
TRBV27,CASSLSGRITEAFF
TRBV30,CAWSVPPGNVFF
TRBV7-8,CASSLVVATTTDTQYF
TRBV10-2,CASSAVDASHEQYF
TRBV4-2,CASSQGLAANEQFF
TRBV4-2,CASSPSVASTDTQYF
TRBV19,CASSTTGVYEQYF
TRBV10-3,CAIRTVNEQFF
TRBV5-1,CASSSVDSVDQAYEQYF
TRBV1,CTSRRDIGYGYTF
TRBV30,CAWSVRAAMNTEAFF
TRBV7-8,CASSLLSEQYF
TRBV29-1,CSVVGFLQGSSYGYTF
TRBV5-4,CASSTRTGRNTEAFF
TRBV7-6,CASSLGLAGALEQFF
TRBV11-2,CASSPGWGIEQYF
TRBV28,CASSPFGGGEALNTEAFF
TRBV10-3,CAISGTGSGEKLFF
TRBV10-3,CAINSLGTNSYEQYF
TRBV9,CASSVYGFTAGELFF
TRBV28,CASSLVGARANYGYTF
TRBV5-4,CASSPASVQANYGYTF
TRBV16,CASSQSYSRLEAFF